The 27 T cell receptor beta chains presented below share a single source sample, sequenced in a study of blood T cell repertoires in COVID-19. Data came from immunoSEQ multiplex PCR; TCRdb stores just in-frame clones and leaves some out. The data show around 70,000 clones, approximately 90% seen once. Material: peripheral blood. The origin of the receptors is a man between 60 and 70 years old with acute or convalescent COVID-19.

This clone showed up just a few times. This rearrangement joins TRBV24-1 to TRBJ1-5, with no clear D. Germline CDR1 is KGHDR and CDR2 is SFDVKD. V lost 5 bases and J lost 0, with 7 bases in between. This CDR3 has 14 amino acids. The DNA of the CDR3 is TGTGCCACCAGTGGCGCTACTAGCAATCAGCCCCAGCATTTT. It encodes CATSGATSNQPQHF.

The CDR3 here is CASSLGGEDTEAFF. CDR3 DNA sequence: TGTGCCAGCAGCTTGGGCGGGGAGGACACTGAAGCTTTCTTT. The chain links TRBV5-6 to TRBJ1-1; no clear D gene. Trimming took 0 bases from V and 3 from J, leaving 9 bases between them. The CDR3 is made up of 14 amino acids. Germline V CDR1 and CDR2: SGHDT, YYEEEE. Using reference TRBV5-6 and TRBJ1-1 for the parts outside the CDR3, the full variable domain is DAGVTQSPTHLIKTRGQQVTLRCSPKSGHDTVSWYQQALGQGPQFIFQYYEEEERQRGNFPDRFSGHQFPNYSSELNVNALLLGDSALYLCASSLGGEDTEAFFGQGTRLTVV.

The V gene is TRBV5-1, the J gene TRBJ2-5, with D uncertain. Per germline, CDR1 SGHRS and CDR2 YFSETQ. CDR3 length equals 12 residues. V lost 0 bases and J 4 bases, leaving 4 bases between the germline ends. The CDR3 protein is CASSLVRETQYF. The CDR3 DNA is TGCGCCAGCAGCTTGGTTAGAGAGACCCAGTACTTC.

The sample holds a few counts of this clone. V usage is TRBV30 and J usage is TRBJ1-4, with D unclear. The germline V gene has CDR1 GTSNPN and CDR2 SVGIG (reference sequence). The CDR3 runs 12 residues. Trimming took off 0 bases at V and 6 bases at J, with 5 bases between the two ends. CDR3 DNA sequence: TGTGCCTGGAGTGTCACGGATGAAAAACTGTTTTTT. Amino acid sequence: CAWSVTDEKLFF.

This CDR3 reads CASSPRGEVYEQYF. DNA for the CDR3: TGTGCCAGTAGTCCCCGGGGGGAGGTGTACGAGCAGTACTTC. The rearrangement uses TRBV19 and TRBJ2-7; 7 bases are a match to TRBD2. The V gene end was trimmed by 5 bases and the J gene end by 4 bases; junction bases not matched to a gene: 8. The CDR3 is 14 amino acids. Germline lookup yields CDR1 LNHDA and CDR2 SQIVND (reference sequence).

This clone has only a few counts. The V gene is TRBV5-6, the J gene TRBJ1-1; TRBD1 is a possible D gene (5 bases). The CDR3 has 16 amino acids. Per the germline V gene, CDR1 is SGHDT and CDR2 is YYEEEE. V was shortened by 4 bases and J by 0 bases, with 16 bases between the two germline ends. CDR3 sequence reads: CASSIPGPALNTEAFF. Here the CDR3 DNA reads TGTGCCAGCAGCATTCCAGGGCCGGCATTGAACACTGAAGCTTTCTTT.

The chain employs TRBV11-2 and TRBJ2-3; 7 bases fit TRBD2. The V gene's germline CDR1 is SGHAT and CDR2 FQNNGV. V trimming: 5 bases; J trimming: 1 base; junction bases outside the gene matches: 6. The CDR3 extends over 15 amino acids. CDR3 coding DNA: TGTGCCAGCAGCCCATGGACTAGGGGCACAGATACGCAGTATTTT. It yields the protein CASSPWTRGTDTQYF.

This chain connects TRBV7-5 to TRBJ2-7; the DNA was not used to check the table's D call, TRBD2. TRBV7-5 is an annotated pseudogene. CDR3 length: 14 residues. The CDR3 DNA follows: TGTGCCAGAAGCTTACCAGGGAGGGAGTACGAGCAGTACTTC. Translation gives CARSLPGREYEQYF.

The rearrangement uses TRBV6-2 or TRBV6-3 and TRBJ1-1, with D perhaps matching TRBD1 (5 bases). The V gene's germline CDR1 is MNHEY and CDR2 SVGEGT. The V and J ends lost 6 bases and 1 base respectively, with 9 bases between them. The CDR3 is 13 residues long. This chain's CDR3 is CASSLQENTEAFF. The DNA for the CDR3 is TGTGCCAGCAGCTTACAGGAGAACACTGAAGCTTTCTTT.

This clone was picked up a small number of times. This chain connects TRBV7-9 to TRBJ2-1; 8 nucleotides agree with TRBD2. CDR1 and CDR2 from the germline V gene are SEHNR and FQNEAQ (reference sequence). The CDR3 contains 15 residues. The V segment lost 3 bases and the J segment 9 bases; nucleotides outside the gene matches: 10. The CDR3 region is CASSFASGSFGEQFF. As DNA, the CDR3 is TGTGCCAGCAGCTTCGCCAGCGGGAGTTTTGGTGAGCAGTTCTTC.

This chain links TRBV9 with TRBJ2-1; maybe TRBD2 (7 bases). V was pared by 4 bases and J by 6 bases, with 20 bases between. This CDR3 is 16 amino acids long. Germline V lookup: CDR1 SGDLS, CDR2 YYNGEE. The CDR3 bases are TGTGCCAGCAGCCGATCTCTAGCGGAGGGGGGCAATGAGCAGTTCTTC. Amino acids: CASSRSLAEGGNEQFF. Complete variable domain (other parts from reference TRBV9 and TRBJ2-1): DSGVTQTPKHLITATGQRVTLRCSPRSGDLSVYWYQQSLDQGLQFLIQYYNGEERAKGNILERFSAQQFPDLHSELNLSSLELGDSALYFCASSRSLAEGGNEQFFGPGTRLTVL.

CDR3: CASSGILQGQGAEAFF. The CDR3 DNA reads TGCGCCAGCAGCGGCATATTACAGGGTCAGGGGGCTGAAGCTTTCTTT. This sequence joins TRBV5-1 and TRBJ1-1; 7 nucleotides align to TRBD1. This CDR3 comprises 16 residues. Germline lookup yields CDR1 SGHRS and CDR2 YFSETQ. With V trimmed by 4 bases and J by 6 bases, 15 bases remained unmatched.

The gene calls are TRBV28 and TRBJ2-7; 8 nucleotides match TRBD2. This CDR3 comprises 21 residues. Trimming took 6 bases from V and 0 from J; bases not matched to a gene: 25. CDR1 is MDHEN, CDR2 SYDVKM, per germline. The CDR3 nucleotides are TGTGCCAGCAGCCCTACAGGGAACCAAAAGATAGCGGGACTACACTCCTACGAGCAGTACTTC. This gives the protein CASSPTGNQKIAGLHSYEQYF.

This clone was observed once. The CDR3 loop reads CASSHNYRQGRMAGELFF. The CDR3 DNA sequence: TGCGCCAGCAGCCACAATTACCGACAGGGCAGGATGGCCGGGGAGCTGTTTTTT. This chain connects TRBV5-1 to TRBJ2-2; TRBD1 matches at 7 bases. V gave up 4 bases and J gave up 6 bases; unmatched junction bases: 18. The CDR3 runs to 18 residues. Germline V gives CDR1 SGHRS, CDR2 YFSETQ. The full variable domain, rest sourced from reference TRBV5-1 and TRBJ2-2, is KAGVTQTPRYLIKTRGQQVTLSCSPISGHRSVSWYQQTPGQGLQFLFEYFSETQRNKGNFPGRFSGRQFSNSRSEMNVSTLELGDSALYLCASSHNYRQGRMAGELFFGEGSRLTVL.

This clone was picked up one time. V is TRBV6-5 and J is TRBJ1-2; 9 nucleotides align to TRBD1. V gave up 6 bases and J gave up 7 bases; unmatched junction bases: 6. Per germline, CDR1 MNHEY and CDR2 SVGAGI. The CDR3 contains 13 residues. CDR3 in amino acids: CASSPGTGFGYTF. The CDR3 region has the DNA TGTGCCAGCAGCCCGGGGACAGGGTTTGGCTACACCTTC.

The gene calls are TRBV5-1 and TRBJ2-1; 8 nucleotides agree with TRBD2. The germline V gene has CDR1 SGHRS and CDR2 YFSETQ. The V segment lost 4 bases and the J segment 15 bases; nucleotides outside the gene matches: 15. The CDR3 runs 14 residues. The CDR3 protein is CASSPGERESPRFF. The CDR3 region has the DNA TGCGCCAGCAGCCCGGGGGAGCGGGAGTCCCCCCGGTTCTTC.

This rearrangement joins TRBV28 to TRBJ2-6; 7 bases line up with TRBD1. Germline CDR1 reads MDHEN; CDR2 reads SYDVKM. Unmatched junction bases numbered 3, after V lost 2 bases and J lost 2 bases. CDR3 length equals 16 residues. In DNA, the CDR3 is TGTGCCAGCAGTTTACCTGGACAGGCTGGGGCCAACGTCCTGACTTTC. It translates to CASSLPGQAGANVLTF.

The rearrangement links TRBV6-5 to TRBJ1-2, with 10 bases identical to TRBD1. This CDR3 has 15 amino acids. V lost 3 bases, J lost 4 bases, and 5 bases stayed unmatched. Germline assignment: CDR1 MNHEY and CDR2 SVGAGI. CDR3 coding DNA: TGTGCCAGCAGTTATGACAGGGGGCATAGCTATGGCTACACCTTC. Encoded protein: CASSYDRGHSYGYTF.

The V gene is TRBV3-1 (or the pseudogene TRBV3-2), the J gene TRBJ1-4, with 9 bases that match TRBD1. The CDR3 length is 16 residues. With V trimmed by 1 base and J by 7 bases, 7 bases remained unmatched. Germline CDR1 reads LGHDT; CDR2 reads YNNKEL (reference sequence). CDR3 sequence reads: CASSQAPGQGFEKLFF. Here the CDR3 DNA reads TGTGCCAGCAGCCAAGCCCCGGGACAGGGTTTTGAAAAACTGTTTTTT.

The chain carries TRBV2 and TRBJ2-7; TRBD2 aligns across 8 bases. CDR1 is SNHLY, CDR2 FYNNEI, per germline. Germline trimming cut 2 bases from V and 3 bases from J; bases unmatched to any gene: 6. This CDR3 has 15 residues. CDR3: CASSETAGVIYEQYF. In DNA, the CDR3 is TGTGCCAGCAGTGAAACAGCGGGGGTCATCTACGAGCAGTACTTC.

For the CDR3, the DNA is TGTGCCAGCAGCGTAGCCAGGGGGCGCCCAGGGGGGGATACGCAGTATTTT. This codes for CASSVARGRPGGDTQYF. The V gene is TRBV9, the J gene TRBJ2-3, with 8 bases fitting TRBD1. This CDR3 has 17 amino acids. Germline trimming cut 0 bases from V and 6 bases from J; bases unmatched to any gene: 12. Germline lookup yields CDR1 SGDLS and CDR2 YYNGEE.

The table lists this clone with a count of one. The same CDR3 also results from other DNA sequences found in this sample. The rearrangement uses TRBV19 and TRBJ1-5; tentatively, D is TRBD1 (5 bases). V dropped 6 bases and J dropped 7 bases, with 19 bases sitting between them. This CDR3 comprises 15 residues. In germline, CDR1 is LNHDA, CDR2 SQIVND (reference sequence). CDR3 coding DNA: TGTGCCAGTAGCCCGCCCGGGACTCCCAACCAGCCCCAGCATTTT. The encoded protein is CASSPPGTPNQPQHF.

This clone was picked up one time. The gene calls are TRBV6-6 and TRBJ2-1; 7 positions match TRBD1. The length of the CDR3 is 16 residues. Germline V gene sequence: CDR1 MNHNY, CDR2 SVGAGI (reference sequence). The V and J ends lost 5 bases and 6 bases, in that order; junction bases with no gene match: 13. The CDR3 coding sequence is TGTGCCAGCAGTCGACAGGGTCGGAGCCTTGGCAATGAGCAGTTCTTC. As protein: CASSRQGRSLGNEQFF.

The rearrangement joins TRBV7-9 to TRBJ1-1, with D possibly matching TRBD1 (5 bases). The V gene's germline CDR1 is SEHNR and CDR2 FQNEAQ (reference sequence). The CDR3 totals 15 residues. Trimming stripped 0 bases from V and 4 bases from J, with 12 bases between. This CDR3 is CASSLASGFVTEAFF. The CDR3 DNA reads TGTGCCAGCAGCTTAGCTTCAGGGTTTGTCACTGAAGCTTTCTTT.

The V gene is TRBV6-6, the J gene TRBJ1-5, with a possible D match to TRBD1 (5 bases). The CDR3 runs 14 residues. Germline V gene data show CDR1 as MNHNY and CDR2 as SVGAGI (reference sequence). The V end was cut by 4 bases, the J end by 4 bases, with 11 bases between. DNA of the CDR3: TGTGCCAGCAGTTTTTGGGGGGAGAATCAGCCCCAGCATTTT. This sequence encodes CASSFWGENQPQHF.

The rearrangement joins TRBV27 to TRBJ2-1, with 9 bases that match TRBD1. Looked up from germline, CDR1 is MNHEY and CDR2 is SMNVEV (reference sequence). The CDR3 runs 16 residues. V gave up 1 base and J gave up 9 bases; unmatched junction bases: 10. The CDR3: CASSLLVQGASSEQFF. DNA for the CDR3: TGTGCCAGCAGTTTATTGGTACAGGGGGCAAGTAGTGAGCAGTTCTTC.

The rearrangement uses TRBV28 and TRBJ2-5; D is unresolved. The CDR3 sequence is 13 residues long. V shed 6 bases and J shed 0 bases, with 8 bases lying between them. CDR1 and CDR2 (germline): MDHEN, SYDVKM. The CDR3 nucleotides read TGTGCCAGCAGCCGAGACTACCAAGAGACCCAGTACTTC. This translates into CASSRDYQETQYF.